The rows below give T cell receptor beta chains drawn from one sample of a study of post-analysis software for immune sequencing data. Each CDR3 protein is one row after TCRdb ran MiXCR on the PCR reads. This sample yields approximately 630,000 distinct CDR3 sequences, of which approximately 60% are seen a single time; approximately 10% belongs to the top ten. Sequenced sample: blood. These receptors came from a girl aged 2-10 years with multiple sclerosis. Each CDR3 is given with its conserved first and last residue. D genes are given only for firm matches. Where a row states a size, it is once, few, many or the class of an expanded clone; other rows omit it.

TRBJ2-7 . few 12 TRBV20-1 CSGKVVLGEQYF TGCAGTGGAAAGGTAGTTCTAGGCGAGCAGTACTTC
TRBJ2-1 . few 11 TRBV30 CAWRGVNEQFF TGTGCCTGGAGAGGGGTCAATGAGCAGTTCTTC
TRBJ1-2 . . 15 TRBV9 CASSVVGDPNYGYTF TGTGCCAGCAGCGTAGTTGGAGATCCGAACTATGGCTACACCTTC
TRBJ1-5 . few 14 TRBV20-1 CSARGGQLDQPQHF TGCAGTGCTAGAGGAGGACAGCTTGATCAGCCCCAGCATTTT
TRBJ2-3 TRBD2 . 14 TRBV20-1 CSAASGSKTDTQYF TGCAGTGCTGCAAGCGGGAGTAAGACAGATACGCAGTATTTT
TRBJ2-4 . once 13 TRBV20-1 CSARGQSQNIQYF TGCAGTGCTAGGGGCCAATCGCAAAACATTCAGTACTTC
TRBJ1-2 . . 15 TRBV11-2 CASSLDPRGANGYTF TGTGCCAGCAGCTTAGATCCCCGGGGGGCGAATGGCTACACCTTC
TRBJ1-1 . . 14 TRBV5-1 CASSWGRINTEAFF TGCGCCAGCAGCTGGGGCAGAATTAACACTGAAGCTTTCTTT
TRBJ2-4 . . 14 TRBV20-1 CSAQTDPAKNIQYF TGCAGTGCCCAAACGGACCCAGCCAAAAACATTCAGTACTTC
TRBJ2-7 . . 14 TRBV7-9 CASSLALDRGEQYF TGTGCCAGCAGCTTAGCCCTCGACAGAGGCGAGCAGTACTTC
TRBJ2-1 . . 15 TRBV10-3 CAISGTSGRRNEQFF TGTGCCATCAGTGGGACAAGTGGGAGACGCAATGAGCAGTTCTTC
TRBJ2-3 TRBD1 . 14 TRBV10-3 CAIGISTGADTQYF TGTGCCATCGGGATAAGTACAGGGGCAGATACGCAGTATTTT
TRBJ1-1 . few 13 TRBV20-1 CSATWARDTEAFF TGCAGTGCAACTTGGGCCCGGGACACTGAAGCTTTCTTT
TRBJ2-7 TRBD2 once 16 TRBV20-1 CSARDDPSGRSYEQYF TGCAGTGCTAGAGATGATCCAAGCGGGAGATCCTACGAGCAGTACTTC
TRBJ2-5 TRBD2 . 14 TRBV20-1 CSARDRLAQETQYF TGCAGTGCTAGAGATCGACTAGCACAAGAGACCCAGTACTTC
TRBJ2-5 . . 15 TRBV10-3 CAIRVRGQGGETQYF TGTGCCATCAGGGTGAGAGGGCAGGGTGGCGAGACCCAGTACTTC
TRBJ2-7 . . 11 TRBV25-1 CASSEAGEQYF TGTGCCAGCAGTGAGGCGGGAGAGCAGTACTTC
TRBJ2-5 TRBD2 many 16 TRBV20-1 CSARDPLAGGPETQYF TGCAGTGCTAGAGATCCCCTAGCGGGAGGGCCTGAGACCCAGTACTTC
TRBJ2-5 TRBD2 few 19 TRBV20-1 CSASLRRRTGLFRQETQYF TGCAGTGCTAGTTTAAGGCGACGGACGGGACTATTTCGTCAAGAGACCCAGTACTTC
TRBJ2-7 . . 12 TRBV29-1 CSVGEVSYEQYF TGCAGCGTTGGGGAGGTCTCCTACGAGCAGTACTTC
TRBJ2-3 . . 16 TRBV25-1 CASSANRVGVPDTQYF TGTGCCAGCAGTGCCAACAGGGTGGGGGTTCCAGATACGCAGTATTTT
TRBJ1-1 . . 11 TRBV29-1 CSVEDFREAFF TGCAGCGTTGAAGATTTCCGAGAAGCTTTCTTT
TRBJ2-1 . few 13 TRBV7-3 CASSRRPYNEQFF TGTGCCAGCAGCCGCCGTCCCTACAATGAGCAGTTCTTC
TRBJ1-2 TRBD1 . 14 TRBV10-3 CAISGGTGDYGYTF TGTGCCATCAGCGGGGGGACAGGAGACTATGGCTACACCTTC
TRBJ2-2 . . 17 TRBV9 CASSVVPLNTNTGELFF TGTGCCAGCAGCGTAGTACCGCTAAATACGAACACCGGGGAGCTGTTTTTT
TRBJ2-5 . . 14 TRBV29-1 CSVVAVQGVETQYF TGCAGCGTGGTAGCGGTGCAGGGGGTGGAGACCCAGTACTTC
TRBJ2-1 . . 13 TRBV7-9 CASSLSGSREQFF TGTGCCAGCAGCTTGTCGGGGAGCCGGGAGCAGTTCTTC
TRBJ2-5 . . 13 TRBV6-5 CASSYLDGETQYF TGTGCCAGCAGTTACCTCGACGGGGAGACCCAGTACTTC
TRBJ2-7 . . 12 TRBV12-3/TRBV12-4 CASSLAGIEQYF TGTGCCAGCAGTTTAGCCGGGATCGAGCAGTACTTC
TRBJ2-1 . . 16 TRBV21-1 CASSKEKGELGNEQFF TGTGCCAGCAGCAAAGAGAAAGGGGAGTTGGGGAATGAGCAGTTCTTC
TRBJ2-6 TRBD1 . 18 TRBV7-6 CASSDLGGPSSGANVLTF TGTGCCAGCAGCGATTTAGGGGGCCCGAGCTCTGGGGCCAACGTCCTGACTTTC
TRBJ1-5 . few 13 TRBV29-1 CSVGQDSNQPQHF TGCAGCGTTGGTCAAGATAGCAATCAGCCCCAGCATTTT
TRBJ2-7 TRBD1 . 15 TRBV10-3 CAISEGTGVTYEQYF TGTGCCATCAGTGAGGGGACAGGGGTCACCTACGAGCAGTACTTC
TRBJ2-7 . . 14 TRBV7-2 CASSFGTFTYEQYF TGTGCCAGCAGCTTTGGGACTTTCACCTACGAGCAGTACTTC
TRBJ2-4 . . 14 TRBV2 CASSEAEWRNGQYF TGTGCCAGCAGTGAAGCCGAATGGCGAAATGGTCAGTACTTC
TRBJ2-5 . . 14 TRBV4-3 CASSQERSLATQYF TGCGCCAGCAGCCAAGAAAGGTCGTTGGCAACCCAGTACTTC
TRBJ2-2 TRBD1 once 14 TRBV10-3 CATGQDREDGELFF TGTGCCACCGGCCAGGACAGGGAAGACGGGGAGCTGTTTTTT
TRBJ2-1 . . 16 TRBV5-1 CAAIKGGRYLYNEQFF TGCGCCGCCATCAAAGGGGGGAGATACCTATACAATGAGCAGTTCTTC
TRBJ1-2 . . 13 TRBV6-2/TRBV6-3 CASSYSKDRGYTF TGTGCCAGCAGTTACTCGAAAGATCGAGGCTACACCTTC
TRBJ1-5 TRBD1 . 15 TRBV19 CASSIVGTGDQPQHF TGTGCCAGTAGTATAGTCGGGACAGGGGATCAGCCCCAGCATTTT
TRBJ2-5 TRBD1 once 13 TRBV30 CAWSYTGEETQYF TGTGCCTGGAGTTATACAGGGGAAGAGACCCAGTACTTC
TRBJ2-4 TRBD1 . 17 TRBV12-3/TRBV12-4 CASTGTGDLLAKNIQYF TGTGCCAGCACCGGGACAGGGGACTTACTAGCCAAAAACATTCAGTACTTC
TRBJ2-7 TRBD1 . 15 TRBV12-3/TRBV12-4 CASKRERQGYYEQYF TGTGCCAGCAAGCGAGAGAGACAGGGTTATTACGAGCAGTACTTC
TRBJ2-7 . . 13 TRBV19 CASSPGENYEQYF TGTGCCAGTAGTCCCGGAGAGAACTACGAGCAGTACTTC
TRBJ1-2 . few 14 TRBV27 CASSLSGTKGGYTF TGTGCCAGCAGCCTCTCCGGGACAAAGGGAGGCTACACCTTC
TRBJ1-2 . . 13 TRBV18 CASSPLSESGYTF TGTGCCAGCTCACCACTCTCGGAGTCCGGCTACACCTTC
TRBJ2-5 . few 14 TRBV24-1 CATSDWDDQETQYF TGTGCCACCAGTGATTGGGACGATCAAGAGACCCAGTACTTC
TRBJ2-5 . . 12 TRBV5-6 CASSRGVETQYF TGTGCCAGCAGCCGTGGGGTGGAGACCCAGTACTTC
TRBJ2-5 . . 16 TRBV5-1 CASSLAVGAPQGTQYF TGCGCCAGCAGCTTGGCCGTGGGGGCCCCCCAGGGAACCCAGTACTTC
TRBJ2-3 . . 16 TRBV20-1 CSARVGIRVSTDAQYF TGCAGTGCTAGAGTGGGTATCCGAGTGAGCACAGATGCGCAGTATTTT
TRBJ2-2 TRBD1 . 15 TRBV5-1 CASSLKQGFTGELFF TGCGCCAGCAGCTTAAAACAGGGGTTTACCGGGGAGCTGTTTTTT
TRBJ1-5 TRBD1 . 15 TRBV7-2 CASSLLAGGRQPQHF TGTGCCAGCAGCTTATTGGCAGGGGGTAGACAGCCCCAGCATTTT
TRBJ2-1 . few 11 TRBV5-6 CASSLFREQFF TGTGCCAGCAGCTTGTTTCGGGAGCAGTTCTTC
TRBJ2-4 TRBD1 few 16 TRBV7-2 CASSSPGQGAGNIQYF TGTGCCAGCAGCTCCCCGGGACAGGGGGCTGGAAACATTCAGTACTTC
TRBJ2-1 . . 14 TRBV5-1 CASTPGVSYNEQFF TGCGCCAGCACCCCAGGGGTGTCCTACAATGAGCAGTTCTTC
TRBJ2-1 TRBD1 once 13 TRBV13 CASSAGQGGPPFF TGTGCCAGCAGCGCTGGACAGGGGGGTCCCCCGTTCTTC